This note documents a single T cell receptor beta chain sequence. Its antigen target is currently unknown. No clone much larger than this one lies a single base away; base qualities are absent. The data stem from a study of vaccination effects on CD4 cells after COVID-19 (dated by TCRdb to between 2021 and 2022). Regarding the research as a whole: Post-vaccine samples across the study were collected a median of 72 days after the second dose, with a range of 14 to 241. In both COVID-19 convalescent patients and infection-naive vaccine recipients, the study compared SARS-CoV-2 spike-specific CD4+ TCR repertoires from before mRNA vaccination with those from after it. Altogether, over 9 COVID-19 convalescent patients and a handful of SARS-CoV-2-naive healthy vaccine recipients made up the full study. Cultures from other donors in the study were sequenced using the Oncomine TCR Beta short-read assay on an Illumina iSeq 100. On the study overall, not on this receptor specifically: Marked clonal contraction was observed in both infection-induced and vaccine-induced clones at late post-vaccination timepoints, consistent with waning T cell responses. The study was limited by a small number of convalescent patients, and early post-infection timepoints were lacking. In healthy vaccine recipients, vaccine-induced clones were almost all SARS-CoV-2 mono-reactive, with only 1 of 255 cross-reactive with common cold coronaviruses.

In the ViraFEST assay, PBMC were stimulated with viral peptide pools, and TCR sequencing was then used to find antigen-specific CD4+ T cell clonotypes based on their expansion. After around 10 days of culture, CD4+ T cells were isolated with the EasySep CD4+ T cell isolation kit. Participants received two doses of either the BNT162b2 or the mRNA-1273 mRNA SARS-CoV-2 vaccine. None of the healthy vaccine recipients had a prior SARS-CoV-2 infection, which was confirmed by nucleocapsid antibody tests that came back negative both before and after vaccination. Each well held roughly 2 million PBMC cultured in IMDM containing approximately 5.2% human AB serum, 8 to 10 IU/ml IL-2 and gentamicin, along with approximately 10 ug/ml peptides. On days 3 and 7, half of the culture medium was replaced with fresh IL-2-containing medium. Unless otherwise noted, each peptide stimulation condition was cultured in triplicate wells. PBMC were separated from whole blood using Ficoll-Paque Plus gradient centrifugation and were then either cryopreserved at -140C or used fresh. The overlapping peptide pools covered the spike proteins of SARS-CoV-2 and of the common cold coronaviruses HCoV-NL63, HCoV-OC43 and HCoV-229E. The QIAamp micro DNA kit was used to extract genomic DNA from the cultured CD4+ T cells.

CDR1 is given as SGHRS and CDR2 as YFSETQ, both from the germline V gene. Measured from the cysteine to the phenylalanine, the CDR3 is 17 residues long. Only the CDR3 part of the read is kept: 51 bases, read in frame from the first base. The trim is 0 bases for V and 0 bases for J, with a gap of 13 bases between the germline ends. Receptor amplification or capture employed the immunoSEQ multiplex PCR assay. TCR beta CDR3 sequencing was performed on DNA from the cultured, isolated CD4+ T cells. In the original analysis: Non-productive TCR sequences were removed, reads were trimmed to the CDR3 region, and CDR3s of at least 7 amino acids were retained. Antigen-specific clonotypes were identified using the MANAFEST web app by comparison of expansion in peptide wells against reference cultures. To count as positive, a clone had to show expansion at FDR<0.05 compared with the reference and with all other wells, an odds ratio above 5, and a frequency above 0.1% in two replicate wells. Cross-reactive clonotypes were defined as significantly expanded in SARS-CoV-2 spike wells and in at least one common cold coronavirus spike condition. Levenshtein distance calculated with the stringdist R package was used to assess CDR3 similarity, and unrooted trees were constructed with ape in R 3.6.1. This is the immuneACCESS table as TCRdb keeps it, with only in-frame sequences that have V and J called. A part of the clones is gone; compared with another copy, unresolved V genes explain less than half, and the rest is unexplained. From that table come the V and J calls and clone size; the DNA was used to work out D and trimming. The sample table holds over 25,000 clones, of which 75% to 90% were seen once. The ten largest clones add up to about 5% of the sample.

The chain employs TRBV5-1 and TRBJ1-3, with the D gene uncertain. This receptor was obtained from a human donor who received a COVID-19 vaccine. Some clones in this sample may be carry-over from other donors' samples. The specimen was CD4+ T cells from PBMCs cultured with SARS-CoV-2 spike peptides, collected after COVID-19 vaccination. Explained via the paper, the cell subset or site label denotes: SARS-CoV-2 spike overlapping peptide pool stimulation. The CDR3 is CASSLGWNSHSGNTIYF. The nucleotide sequence is TGCGCCAGCAGCTTGGGATGGAACAGCCACTCTGGAAACACCATATATTTT.